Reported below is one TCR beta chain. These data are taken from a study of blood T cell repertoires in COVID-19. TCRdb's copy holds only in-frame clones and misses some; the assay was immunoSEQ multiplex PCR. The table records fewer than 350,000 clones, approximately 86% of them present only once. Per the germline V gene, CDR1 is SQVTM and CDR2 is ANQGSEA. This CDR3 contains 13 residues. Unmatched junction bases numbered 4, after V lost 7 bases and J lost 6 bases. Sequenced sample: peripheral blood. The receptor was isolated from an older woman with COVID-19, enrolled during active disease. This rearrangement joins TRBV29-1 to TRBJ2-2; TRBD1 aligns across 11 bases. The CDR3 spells CSGDRGGAGELFF. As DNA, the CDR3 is TGCAGCGGGGACAGGGGGGGAGCCGGGGAGCTGTTTTTT.